This T cell receptor (beta chain) was retrieved from a study of CD8 T cells in Susac syndrome. Study outcomes and limitations: As the study acknowledged, the number of individuals in its TCR sequencing and HLA analysis was relatively small.

RNA amounts of about 0.5 to 1 ug underwent reverse transcription with random hexamers. TCRdb independently ran MiXCR on the immunoSEQ multiplex PCR reads; one entry per CDR3 protein. The sample carries about 190,000 distinct CDR3 sequences, over 85% recorded once. There are 15 residues in the CDR3. CDR1 and CDR2 from the germline V gene are WSHSY and SAAADI. The V and J ends lost 7 bases and 0 bases, in that order; junction bases with no gene match: 7. Details on this clonotype: Its antigen remains unidentified.

High-throughput TCR beta sequencing covered peripheral CD8+ and CD4+ T cells. Healthy donors served as the controls. They were matched for age and sex. The authors negatively isolated CD8+ and CD4+ T cells and FACS-enriched TEMRA cells. J is TRBJ2-7 and V is TRBV10-2, with 9 bases fitting TRBD2. The receptor's source is a human donor in good health. The sample was CD4+ T cells from PBMCs. CDR3 DNA sequence: TGCGCCAGCAATGTAGCGGGAGACGTCTCCTACGAGCAGTACTTC. This codes for CASNVAGDVSYEQYF.